This T cell receptor beta chain came from a study of shared clonotypes between healthy human individuals. As for the study in general: Serving as donors were a couple of women and a few men, whose ages spanned 18 to 49.

Per the germline V gene, CDR1 is SGHRS and CDR2 is YFSETQ. This CDR3 has 15 amino acids. The trim removed 4 bases at V and 4 bases at J, leaving 8 bases unmatched. TCRdb's table, derived via immunoSEQ multiplex PCR, lists solely in-frame clones and lacks some. The data contain over 1.4 million clones, roughly 95% of them singletons. A word on this clone: The antigen is not known.

General study points: Rarefaction gave evidence that sorted-subset sequencing remained incomplete despite large depth. Non-shared clonotypes had lower generation probabilities than those shared by all four donors.

From CD4+ cells came CD45RA+ naive and CD45RA-negative memory subsets. The chain employs TRBV5-1 and TRBJ2-1, with TRBD1 matching over 7 bases. The material sequenced was naive CD4+ T cells sorted from blood. Subset denoted: CD45RA+ positively selected. This receptor was taken from a man aged 30 to 45 in good health. The CDR3 protein is CASSAGTAVYNEQFF. CDR3 coding DNA: TGCGCCAGCAGCGCCGGGACAGCCGTATACAATGAGCAGTTCTTC.